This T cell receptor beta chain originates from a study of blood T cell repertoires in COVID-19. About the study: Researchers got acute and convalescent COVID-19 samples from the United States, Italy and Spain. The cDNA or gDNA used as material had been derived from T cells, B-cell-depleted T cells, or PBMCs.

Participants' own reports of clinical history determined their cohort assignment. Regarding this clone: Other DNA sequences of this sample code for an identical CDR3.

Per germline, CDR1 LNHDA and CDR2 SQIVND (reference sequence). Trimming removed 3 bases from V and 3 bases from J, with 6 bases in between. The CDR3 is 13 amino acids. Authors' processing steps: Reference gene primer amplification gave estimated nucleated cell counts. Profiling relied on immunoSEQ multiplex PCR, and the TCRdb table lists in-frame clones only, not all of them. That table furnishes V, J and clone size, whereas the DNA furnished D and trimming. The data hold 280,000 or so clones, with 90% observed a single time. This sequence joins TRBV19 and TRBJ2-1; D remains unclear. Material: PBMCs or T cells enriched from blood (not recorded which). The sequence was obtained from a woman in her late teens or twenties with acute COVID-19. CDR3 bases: TGTGCCAGTAGTATTGGCGGCTACAATGAGCAGTTCTTC. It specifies CASSIGGYNEQFF.